The rows below give T cell receptor beta chains drawn from one sample of a study of blood T cell repertoires in COVID-19. Only in-frame clones appear in the TCRdb table, and some are missing; sequencing was by immunoSEQ multiplex PCR. The top ten hold less than 8% of the sample, which has 150,000 to 200,000 clones, around 87% seen once. The specimen sequenced was PBMCs or T cells enriched from blood (not recorded which). The receptor source for this set is a woman in her forties or fifties who had recovered from COVID-19. The CDR3 runs from the conserved cysteine through the conserved F or W. The D gene is left open where the match is weak. Clone sizes are given selectively: once, few, many, or a class where the clone is expanded.

TRBV7-9	TRBJ1-4	TRBD1	few	CASSSWTGPNEKLFF	TGTGCCAGCAGCTCCTGGACAGGGCCTAATGAAAAACTGTTTTTT
TRBV6-1	TRBJ1-2	.	.	CASSAQIMGGVGEAWGYTF	TGTGCCAGCAGTGCTCAGATTATGGGTGGGGTAGGGGAAGCTTGGGGCTACACCTTC
TRBV18	TRBJ2-7	.	.	CASSQRGNSYEQYF	TGTGCCAGCTCACAACGGGGGAACTCCTACGAGCAGTACTTC
TRBV12-3/TRBV12-4	TRBJ1-1	TRBD1	once	CASSHRGWWAFF	TGTGCCAGCAGTCACAGGGGATGGTGGGCTTTCTTT
TRBV9	TRBJ2-2	.	.	CASSREGTNTGELFF	TGTGCCAGCAGCCGGGAAGGAACTAACACCGGGGAGCTGTTTTTT
TRBV7-8	TRBJ2-7	TRBD1	.	CASSDRDRGNEQYF	TGTGCCAGCAGCGACCGGGACAGGGGCAACGAGCAGTACTTC
TRBV4-3	TRBJ1-2	.	.	CASSQGVGGLGGYGYTF	TGCGCCAGCAGCCAAGGGGTCGGGGGGCTAGGTGGCTATGGCTACACCTTC
TRBV25-1	TRBJ1-3	.	.	CASSDGGRNTIYF	TGTGCCAGCAGTGACGGAGGAAGAAACACCATATATTTT
TRBV5-6	TRBJ1-4	.	.	CASSTPLRGDNEKLFF	TGTGCCAGCAGCACCCCCCTCAGGGGCGATAATGAAAAACTGTTTTTT
TRBV6-5	TRBJ1-5	.	.	CASSYGRNQPQHF	TGTGCCAGCAGTTACGGGCGTAATCAGCCCCAGCATTTT
TRBV6-2/TRBV6-3	TRBJ1-1	.	.	CASSARAPTEAFF	TGTGCCAGCAGTGCCAGGGCTCCCACTGAAGCTTTCTTT
TRBV7-8	TRBJ2-7	.	.	CASSYSGQLYEQYF	TGTGCCAGCAGCTATTCCGGACAGCTGTACGAGCAGTACTTC
TRBV19	TRBJ1-2	.	.	CASSGDPRGYYGYTF	TGTGCCAGTAGTGGCGATCCTAGGGGGTACTATGGCTACACCTTC
TRBV7-3	TRBJ2-1	TRBD2	.	CASSLLGGANNEQFF	TGTGCCAGCAGCTTACTCGGGGGGGCCAATAATGAGCAGTTCTTC
TRBV6-5	TRBJ1-2	TRBD1	.	CASSRGQHYGYTF	TGTGCCAGCAGTCGGGGACAGCACTATGGCTACACCTTC
TRBV19	TRBJ1-3	.	.	CASSIGRQGLSGNTIYF	TGTGCCAGTAGTATAGGTCGGCAGGGCCTCTCTGGAAACACCATATATTTT
TRBV5-1	TRBJ1-6	TRBD1	.	CASSQMTGSSYNSPLHF	TGCGCCAGCAGCCAAATGACAGGGAGCTCCTATAATTCACCCCTCCACTTT
TRBV29-1	TRBJ2-7	TRBD1	.	CSVAGQGSEQYF	TGCAGCGTTGCCGGACAGGGGAGCGAGCAGTACTTC
TRBV6-5	TRBJ1-6	.	.	CASITGFGNSPLHF	TGTGCCAGCATAACAGGGTTCGGGAATTCACCCCTCCACTTT
TRBV7-8	TRBJ1-1	.	.	CASSLALRGSGAFF	TGTGCCAGCAGCTTAGCGCTAAGAGGGTCGGGAGCTTTCTTT
TRBV7-9	TRBJ2-2	TRBD2	once	CASSAGRVANTGELFF	TGTGCCAGCAGCGCCGGGAGGGTAGCAAACACCGGGGAGCTGTTTTTT
TRBV11-3	TRBJ1-1	TRBD1	.	CASSLGDRGNTEAFF	TGTGCCAGCAGCCTCGGGGACAGAGGGAACACTGAAGCTTTCTTT
TRBV7-9	TRBJ1-4	.	.	CASSFLSVNEKLFF	TGTGCCAGCAGCTTTCTCTCCGTTAATGAAAAACTGTTTTTT
TRBV5-1	TRBJ1-6	.	few	CASSPDSSYNSPLHF	TGCGCCAGCAGCCCGGACAGTTCCTATAATTCACCCCTCCACTTT
TRBV7-2	TRBJ2-2	TRBD1	.	CASRPSPGGNTGELFF	TGTGCCAGCAGACCTTCACCAGGGGGCAACACCGGGGAGCTGTTTTTT
TRBV5-5	TRBJ1-2	.	.	CASSLGGQNSYGYTF	TGTGCCAGCAGCTTGGGTGGACAGAATTCCTATGGCTACACCTTC
TRBV30	TRBJ1-2	.	once	CAWIDSYGYTF	TGTGCCTGGATCGACTCCTATGGCTACACCTTC
TRBV7-9	TRBJ1-3	TRBD1	.	CASSLDQGASGNTIYF	TGTGCCAGCAGCTTAGACCAGGGGGCGTCTGGAAACACCATATATTTT
TRBV18	TRBJ2-1	TRBD2	.	CASSPGVTSGGNEQFF	TGTGCCAGCTCACCAGGGGTAACTAGCGGGGGAAATGAGCAGTTCTTC
TRBV9	TRBJ1-6	.	.	CASSPPGSYNSPLHF	TGTGCCAGCAGCCCCCCCGGCTCCTATAATTCACCCCTCCACTTT
TRBV28	TRBJ2-2	TRBD1	.	CASSLFLKGQRISSLNTGELFF	TGTGCCAGCAGTTTATTCCTCAAGGGACAGCGAATATCCAGTCTCAACACCGGGGAGCTGTTTTTT
TRBV27	TRBJ1-5	TRBD1	.	CASRLQGANNQPQHF	TGTGCCAGCAGGCTACAGGGGGCGAACAATCAGCCCCAGCATTTT
TRBV19	TRBJ1-2	.	.	CASSIGGTYGYTF	TGTGCCAGTAGTATTGGGGGGACCTATGGCTACACCTTC
TRBV4-3	TRBJ1-2	.	once	CASSQEWPNLYGYTF	TGCGCCAGCAGCCAAGAATGGCCGAACCTTTATGGCTACACCTTC
TRBV7-3	TRBJ1-1	.	.	CASSLGQNTEAFF	TGTGCCAGCAGCTTAGGGCAAAACACTGAAGCTTTCTTT
TRBV2	TRBJ2-7	TRBD2	.	CASSSGLAGGYEQYF	TGTGCCAGCAGTTCAGGACTAGCGGGGGGTTACGAGCAGTACTTC
TRBV10-3	TRBJ2-5	TRBD2	.	CAISGLAGYQETQYF	TGTGCCATCAGTGGACTAGCGGGGTACCAAGAGACCCAGTACTTC
TRBV18	TRBJ1-5	.	.	CASSPSGALQRQPQHF	TGTGCCAGCTCACCTTCAGGGGCTCTCCAACGGCAGCCCCAGCATTTT
TRBV4-1	TRBJ2-5	.	.	CASRKWGGAQEETQYF	TGCGCCAGCCGCAAGTGGGGCGGGGCCCAAGAGGAGACCCAGTACTTC
TRBV30	TRBJ1-1	.	.	CAWSVVGRYTEAFF	TGTGCCTGGAGTGTCGTTGGGAGATACACTGAAGCTTTCTTT
TRBV18	TRBJ1-2	TRBD1	.	CASSPDREEGNYGYTF	TGTGCCAGCTCACCGGACAGGGAGGAGGGCAACTATGGCTACACCTTC
TRBV6-5	TRBJ2-7	.	.	CASRSTGGQSYEQYF	TGTGCCAGCAGGTCCACCGGGGGGCAATCCTACGAGCAGTACTTC
TRBV9	TRBJ2-3	.	.	CASSPYTDTQYF	TGTGCCAGCAGCCCCTACACAGATACGCAGTATTTT
TRBV5-5	TRBJ2-7	.	.	CASSLGGGSPFYEQYF	TGTGCCAGCAGCTTGGGTGGAGGGTCCCCTTTCTACGAGCAGTACTTC
TRBV7-2	TRBJ1-5	TRBD1	.	CASSLGTGTNQPQHF	TGTGCCAGCAGCTTAGGGACAGGAACCAATCAGCCCCAGCATTTT
TRBV27	TRBJ1-6	TRBD1	.	CASSLGAGGQGISPLHF	TGTGCCAGCAGTTTAGGGGCAGGAGGACAGGGAATTTCACCCCTCCACTTT
TRBV7-2	TRBJ1-3	TRBD1	.	CASSRGQSSGNTIYF	TGTGCCAGCAGCCGGGGACAGTCCTCTGGAAACACCATATATTTT
TRBV27	TRBJ2-3	TRBD2	once	CASRGDYPWDTQYF	TGTGCCAGCAGAGGGGACTACCCCTGGGATACGCAGTATTTT
TRBV6-5	TRBJ1-3	.	.	CASSPQGSGNTIYF	TGTGCCAGCAGTCCCCAGGGATCTGGAAACACCATATATTTT
TRBV11-1	TRBJ1-1	.	once	CASSWQVNTEAFF	TGTGCCAGCAGCTGGCAAGTGAACACTGAAGCTTTCTTT
TRBV19	TRBJ2-2	TRBD1	.	CASRPTGGGGELFF	TGTGCCAGTAGGCCCACAGGGGGCGGCGGGGAGCTGTTTTTT
TRBV18	TRBJ1-2	.	.	CASSPAGHKAFF	TGTGCCAGCTCACCAGCAGGTCACAAGGCTTTCTTC
TRBV18	TRBJ1-1	.	.	CASSPGQQAFF	TGTGCCAGCTCACCAGGACAGCAAGCTTTCTTT
TRBV6-5	TRBJ2-5	.	.	CASSSPAGHKETQYF	TGTGCCAGCAGTTCCCCTGCAGGACATAAGGAGACCCAGTACTTC
TRBV5-1	TRBJ2-1	TRBD1	.	CASSPGQYNEQFF	TGCGCCAGCAGCCCGGGACAGTACAATGAGCAGTTCTTC
TRBV2	TRBJ1-1	.	.	CASNIEYTEAFF	TGTGCCAGCAATATTGAGTACACTGAAGCTTTCTTT
TRBV7-2	TRBJ2-3	TRBD2	.	CASSLPLAGVRTDTQYF	TGTGCCAGCAGCTTGCCCCTCGCGGGGGTGAGGACAGATACGCAGTATTTT
TRBV3-1/TRBV3-2	TRBJ2-7	.	.	CASSQDRAPRVSYEQYF	TGTGCCAGCAGCCAAGATAGGGCCCCGAGGGTTTCCTACGAGCAGTACTTC
TRBV5-1	TRBJ1-5	.	.	CASSLAGGDQPQHF	TGCGCCAGCAGCTTGGCGGGGGGAGATCAGCCCCAGCATTTT
TRBV7-8	TRBJ2-5	TRBD2	.	CASSRASSGGGFQETQYF	TGTGCCAGCAGCCGAGCCTCCAGCGGGGGGGGTTTCCAAGAGACCCAGTACTTC